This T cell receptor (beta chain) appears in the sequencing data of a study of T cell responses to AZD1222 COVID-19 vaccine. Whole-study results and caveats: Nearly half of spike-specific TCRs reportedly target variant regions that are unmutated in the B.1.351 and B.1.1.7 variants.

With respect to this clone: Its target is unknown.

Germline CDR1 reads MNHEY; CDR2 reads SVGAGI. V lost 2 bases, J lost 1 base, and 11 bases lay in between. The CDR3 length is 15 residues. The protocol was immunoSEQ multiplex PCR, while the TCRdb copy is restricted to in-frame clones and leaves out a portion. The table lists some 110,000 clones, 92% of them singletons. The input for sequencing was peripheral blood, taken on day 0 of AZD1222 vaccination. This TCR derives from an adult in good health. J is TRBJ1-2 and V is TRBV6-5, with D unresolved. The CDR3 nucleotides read TGTGCCAGCAGTTACGAGGGCCCCAGTAACTATGGCTACACCTTC. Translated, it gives CASSYEGPSNYGYTF.